The entry below gives a single T cell receptor (beta chain) sequence along with its context. Antigen unknown. The data originate from a study of CD4+ T cells in melanoma. Study-level points and caveats: Neoantigen-specific CD4+ T cells in melanoma reportedly had diverse differentiation states. CD8+ T cell, macrophage and B cell function reportedly correlated with neoantigen-specific CD4+ T cells.

Method: immunoSEQ multiplex PCR; TCRdb's copy keeps in-frame clones and lacks some. The data contain roughly 12,000 clones, 60% to 80% of them seen just once; the ten biggest clones take up roughly 9%. Germline V gives CDR1 GTSNPN, CDR2 SVGIG (reference sequence). The CDR3 has 11 residues. V gave up 5 bases and J gave up 7 bases, with 11 bases separating them. The sample comprised cells from a culture (not recorded whether cultured in vitro). The chain links TRBV30 to TRBJ1-2, with D maybe TRBD1 (5 bases). The TCR sequence derives from a human donor with melanoma. The CDR3 region is CAWPRGFGYTF. The CDR3 DNA sequence: TGTGCCTGGCCTCGGGGGTTTGGCTACACCTTC.